The entry that follows covers one T cell receptor beta chain sequence. It lacks a known antigen. Qualities for individual bases were not recorded, and no much larger clone is one base off. These data originate in a study of blood T cell repertoires in COVID-19 (dated by TCRdb to 2020 to 2021). Study-wide context: The collaborator samples originated in the United States, Italy and Spain and spanned the acute and convalescent phases of COVID-19. Subjects who had been exposed to COVID-19, were actively infected with it, or had recovered from it provided the deeply sampled blood TCRbeta repertoires that made up the dataset. The material from the prospective study consisted of cDNA or gDNA derived from T cells, B-cell-depleted T cells, or PBMCs. The repertoires were released in a freely available public database intended as a resource for research on the immune response to SARS-CoV-2. The sample metadata nearly always contained a de-identified subject ID, COVID-19 status, age in years and sex. The samples were drawn from two sources: the first 160 participants of the ongoing ImmuneRACE study, and over 950 subjects contributed by 6 global collaborators. Where available, HLA class I and class II types were taken from metadata supplied by the sample provider and were not determined by assay-based typing.

What the study reported, not specific to this receptor: How much clinical and demographic metadata was included differed by source and by participant, and the metadata was provided uncurated.

TCRbeta CDR3 regions were amplified from genomic DNA using the immunoSEQ Assay, a bias-controlled multiplex PCR. In the source study's methods: Nucleated cell counts per sample were estimated from amplification of reference gene primers within the assay. Sequence reads were collapsed and filtered to measure the absolute abundance of every unique TCRbeta CDR3 rearrangement. For each sample, productive Simpson clonality was calculated by taking the square root of Simpson's diversity index across productive rearrangements. TCRdb holds this immuneACCESS table with in-frame rearrangements only. Some clones are missing; in checked studies, unresolved V genes explain under half, and the rest has no known cause. The V and J calls and clone size are taken from that table; D and trimming were inferred from the DNA. The sample contains 140,000 to 150,000 clones, about nine tenths of them found a single time. The biggest ten clones account for about two fifths of the sample.

Samples from volunteer blood donors who had recovered from COVID-19 were contributed by a second Seattle source. Each collaborating institution followed its own protocols to collect whole blood in K2EDTA tubes. Collaborator samples were shipped for TCRbeta analysis as frozen whole blood, isolated PBMCs, or DNA extracted from either sample type. Sequencing was performed on peripheral blood. This clonotype originated in a man aged 45 to 65 who had recovered from COVID-19.

DNA sequence: TGTGCCAGTAGTATAGGCTTTACAGGGGTCGGTTCACCCCTCCACTTT. The resulting protein is CASSIGFTGVGSPLHF. The V gene is TRBV19 and the J gene is TRBJ1-6, with 7 middle bases fitting TRBD1. CDR1 and CDR2 are read off the germline V gene (reference sequence) as LNHDA and SQIVND. The CDR3 runs 16 amino acids, cysteine and phenylalanine included. Only the CDR3 DNA stays, 48 bases, in frame from base 1. Compared with germline, V lacks 1 base and J lacks 9 bases; bases without a gene match: 9.